Below are 2 T cell receptor beta chains sequenced from a single sample in a study of T cell responses to AZD1222 COVID-19 vaccine (dated by TCRdb to the early 2020s). The library was built by means of the immunoSEQ multiplex PCR assay. What TCRdb holds here is the immuneACCESS table cut down to in-frame rearrangements. Part of the clones is not present; checked against another copy, under half of the missing clones reflect an unresolved V gene, and the others are unexplained. For this sample the table gives about 120,000 clones, of which roughly 89% were detected only once. More than 4.5% of the sample is in the top ten clones. The time point label, read with the paper, signifies: baseline before first vaccination. The sequenced sample was peripheral blood, obtained on day 0 of AZD1222 vaccination. The receptors shown here come from an adult in good health.

V gene TRBV19 combines with J gene TRBJ1-4; 10 positions match TRBD1. The CDR3 length is 15 residues. V lost 5 bases to trimming and J lost 8 bases; unmatched junction nucleotides: 8. Germline assignment: CDR1 LNHDA and CDR2 SQIVND (reference sequence). The CDR3 region is CASSSTDRGLEKLFF. DNA for the CDR3: TGTGCCAGTAGTTCGACCGACAGGGGGCTCGAAAAACTGTTTTTT. Looking up the rest from reference TRBV19 and TRBJ1-4 gives the full variable domain: DGGITQSPKYLFRKEGQNVTLSCEQNLNHDAMYWYRQDPGQGLRLIYYSQIVNDFQKGDIAEGYSVSREKKESFPLTVTSAQKNPTAFYLCASSSTDRGLEKLFFGSGTQLSVL.

This clone appeared once. V and J are TRBV7-2 and TRBJ2-1; the D is unclear. Germline assignment: CDR1 SGHTA and CDR2 FQGNSA. The CDR3 runs to 13 residues. The V gene lost 1 base and the J gene lost 8 bases, with 9 bases spanning the gap. The CDR3 loop is CASSLELSHEQFF. CDR3 in DNA: TGTGCCAGCAGCTTAGAGCTGTCCCATGAGCAGTTCTTC. Full variable domain (outside the CDR3, taken from reference TRBV7-2 and TRBJ2-1): GAGVSQSPSNKVTEKGKDVELRCDPISGHTALYWYRQSLGQGLEFLIYFQGNSAPDKSGLPSDRFSAERTGGSVSTLTIQRTQQEDSAVYLCASSLELSHEQFFGPGTRLTVL.